This TCR beta chain comes out of a study of blood T cell repertoires in COVID-19. About the research overall: Samples representing acute and convalescent COVID-19 were sourced from the United States, Italy and Spain.

V lost 3 bases and J lost 7; bases outside the gene matches: 11. The CDR3 runs to 17 residues. The germline gives CDR1 SGDLS, CDR2 YYNGEE. A case of COVID-19 had been met by exposed participants within 2 weeks before study entry. Only in-frame clones appear in the TCRdb table, and some are missing; sequencing was by immunoSEQ multiplex PCR. The sample gives about 260,000 clones, approximately 90% of which show up once; less than 0.9% is in the top ten. The sequence was collected from a man aged 45-65 years who had been exposed to COVID-19. Sequenced sample: PBMCs or T cells enriched from blood (not recorded which). This chain links TRBV9 with TRBJ1-6; 9 bases align to TRBD1. The CDR3 region is CASSGQYIGTGNSPLHF. CDR3 in DNA: TGTGCCAGCAGCGGCCAATACATCGGGACAGGGAATTCACCCCTCCACTTT.